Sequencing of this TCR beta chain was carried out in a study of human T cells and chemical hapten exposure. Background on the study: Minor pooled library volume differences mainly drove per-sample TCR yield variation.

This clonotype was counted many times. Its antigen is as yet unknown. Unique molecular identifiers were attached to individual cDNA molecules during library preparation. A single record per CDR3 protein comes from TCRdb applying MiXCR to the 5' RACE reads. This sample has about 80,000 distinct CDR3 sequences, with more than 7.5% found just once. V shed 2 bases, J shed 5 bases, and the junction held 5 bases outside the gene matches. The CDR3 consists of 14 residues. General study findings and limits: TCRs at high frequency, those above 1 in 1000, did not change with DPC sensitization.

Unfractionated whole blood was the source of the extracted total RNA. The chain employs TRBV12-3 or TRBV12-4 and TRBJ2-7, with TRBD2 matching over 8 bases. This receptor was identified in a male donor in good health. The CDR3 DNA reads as TGTGCCAGCAGTTTACGGGAGGGCCACCACGAGCAGTACTTC. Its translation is CASSLREGHHEQYF.